Described below is a single TCR beta chain sequence and its context. What antigen it recognizes has not been identified. No base-level quality is on record; no much larger clone is a single base apart. Sequencing was carried out with an Illumina Genome Analyzer IIx. TCRdb reprocessing: public reads trimmed at Q25 with fastp, clones called with MiXCR, in-frame beta chains kept. When rows share a CDR3 protein, they turn into one entry using the most common DNA and genes. This sample has 12,000 to 15,000 distinct CDR3 sequences in its table, and about 38% of those were observed once. Approximately 16% of the sample goes to the ten largest clones. V is reduced by 0 bases and J by 0 bases, leaving a spacing of 21 bases between them. CDR1 DFQATT and CDR2 SNEGSKA are derived from the germline V gene (reference sequence). Counted from cysteine to phenylalanine, this CDR3 has 18 amino acids. The entry retains the CDR3 DNA only, 54 bases that are in frame from base 1.

These data are taken from a study (dated by TCRdb to 2012 to 2014). The source material was blood. This sequence originates from a human donor. Recombination joined TRBV20-1 with TRBJ2-7; the D gene could be TRBD1 or TRBD2, each one agreeing over 5 bases. The DNA sequence is as follows: TGCAGTGCTAGAGATCAAAGGCGGCTGGGGGATCTCTCCTACGAGCAGTACTTC. Translated, this gives CSARDQRRLGDLSYEQYF.